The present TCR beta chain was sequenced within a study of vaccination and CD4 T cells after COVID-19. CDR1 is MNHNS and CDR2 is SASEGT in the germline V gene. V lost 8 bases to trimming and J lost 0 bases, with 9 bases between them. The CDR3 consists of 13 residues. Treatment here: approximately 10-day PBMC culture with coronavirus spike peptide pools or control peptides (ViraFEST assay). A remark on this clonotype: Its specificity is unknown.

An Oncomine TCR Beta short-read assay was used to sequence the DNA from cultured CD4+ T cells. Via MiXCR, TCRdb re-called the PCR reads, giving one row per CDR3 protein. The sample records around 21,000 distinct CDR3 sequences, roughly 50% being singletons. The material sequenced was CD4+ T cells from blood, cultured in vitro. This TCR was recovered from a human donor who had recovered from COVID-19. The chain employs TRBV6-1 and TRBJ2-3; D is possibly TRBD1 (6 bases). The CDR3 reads CASGRGSTDTQYF. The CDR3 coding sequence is TGTGCCAGCGGCAGGGGAAGCACAGATACGCAGTATTTT.